This TCR beta chain is from a study of tumor-infiltrating lymphocytes in oesophageal squamous cell carcinoma. The CDR3 extends over 16 amino acids. The V and J ends lost 4 bases and 2 bases respectively, with 17 bases between them. CDR1 and CDR2 from the germline V gene are MNHNY and SVGAGI (reference sequence). The count of this clonotype is one. TCRdb re-analysed the PCR reads in MiXCR, keeping a single row per CDR3 protein. The sample contains approximately 15,000 distinct CDR3 sequences, over 45% of which appear only once. The sequence was obtained from a male donor with esophageal squamous cell carcinoma. J is TRBJ2-5 and V is TRBV6-6; maybe TRBD1 (5 bases). Sequenced sample: esophageal tumor tissue. DNA for the CDR3: TGTGCCAGCAGTTTCCCAGCAGGGAAGGCTCAAGAGACCCAGTACTTC. Its protein product is CASSFPAGKAQETQYF.